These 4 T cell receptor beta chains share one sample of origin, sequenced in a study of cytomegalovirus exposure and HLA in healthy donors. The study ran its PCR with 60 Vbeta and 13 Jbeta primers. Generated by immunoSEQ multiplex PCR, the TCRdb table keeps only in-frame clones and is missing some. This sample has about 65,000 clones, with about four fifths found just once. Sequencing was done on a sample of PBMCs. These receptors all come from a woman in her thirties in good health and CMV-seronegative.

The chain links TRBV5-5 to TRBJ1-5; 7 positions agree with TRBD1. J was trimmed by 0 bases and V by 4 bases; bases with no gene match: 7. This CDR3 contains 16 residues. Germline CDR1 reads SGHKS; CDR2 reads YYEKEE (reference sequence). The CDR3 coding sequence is TGTGCCAGCAGCCTACAGGGGAGCTATAGCAATCAGCCCCAGCATTTT. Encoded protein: CASSLQGSYSNQPQHF.

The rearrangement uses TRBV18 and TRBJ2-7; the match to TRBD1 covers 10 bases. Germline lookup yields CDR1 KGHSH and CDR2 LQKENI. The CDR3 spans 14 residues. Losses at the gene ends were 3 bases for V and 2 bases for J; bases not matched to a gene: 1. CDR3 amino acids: CASSPGQGPYEQYF. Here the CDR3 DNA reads TGTGCCAGCTCACCGGGACAGGGGCCCTACGAGCAGTACTTC.

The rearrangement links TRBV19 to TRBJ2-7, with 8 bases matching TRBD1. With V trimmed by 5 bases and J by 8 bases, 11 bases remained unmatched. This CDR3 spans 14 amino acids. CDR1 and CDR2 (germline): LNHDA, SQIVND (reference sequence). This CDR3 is CASSVDRGKFQQYF. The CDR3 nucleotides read TGTGCCAGTAGTGTCGACAGGGGCAAGTTTCAGCAGTACTTC.

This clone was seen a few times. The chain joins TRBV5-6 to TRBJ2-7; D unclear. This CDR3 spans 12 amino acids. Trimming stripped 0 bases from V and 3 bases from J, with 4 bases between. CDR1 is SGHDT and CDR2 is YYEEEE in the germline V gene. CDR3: CASSLEYYEQYF. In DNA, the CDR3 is TGTGCCAGCAGCTTGGAATACTACGAGCAGTACTTC.